This entry describes one TCR beta chain. Time point given: blood 4 weeks post-SBRT, at nephrectomy. Treatment: 15 Gy SBRT to primary tumor, nephrectomy 4 weeks later. The data originate from a study of radiation and T cells in renal cell carcinoma. The CDR3 is made up of 20 amino acids. CDR1 and CDR2 from the germline V gene are SGHVS and FQNEAQ. V dropped 5 bases and J dropped 1; count of bases not matched to a gene: 19. Repertoires were generated with immunoSEQ multiplex PCR, while TCRdb's copy carries only in-frame clones and drops some. Of approximately 31,000 clones listed, 81% are singletons. Source: blood, taken from a patient whose treatment included radiotherapy and nephrectomy. This chain uses TRBV7-8 with TRBJ2-2, with 7 bases matching TRBD2. The TCR sequence derives from a man between 60 and 75 years old with renal cell carcinoma. The CDR3 loop reads CASSNPGFADLAENTGELFF. CDR3 sequence (DNA): TGTGCCAGCAGCAACCCTGGGTTTGCGGATCTAGCGGAGAACACCGGGGAGCTGTTTTTT.